One TCR beta chain is described in this entry. The antigen is undetermined. Treatment described: roughly 19 received Ad26.COV2.S at low or high dose, single or two shots; 5 received placebo; per-sample allocation not given. Specimen acquisition occurred on day 63 following the initial vaccine or placebo injection. This sample stems from a study of Ad26.COV2.S vaccination and SARS-CoV-2 variants. Findings of the study overall: Post-vaccination spike-specific CD8+ and CD4+ T cell responses reportedly had substantial breadth.

The table came from immunoSEQ multiplex PCR; TCRdb's copy has only in-frame clones and leaves some out. The table shows 350,000 to 450,000 clones, with 70% to 90% occurring only once. This receptor was taken from a person between 18 and 60 years old who received the Ad26.COV2.S COVID-19 vaccine or a placebo. The sample consisted of peripheral blood, taken in a trial of Ad26.COV2.S vaccine versus placebo.

The CDR3 region is CASSQLQGRQETQYF. The CDR3 nucleotides read TGTGCCAGCAGCCAATTGCAGGGGCGGCAAGAGACCCAGTACTTC. The chain combines TRBV3-1 (or the pseudogene TRBV3-2) with TRBJ2-5; D might be TRBD1 (6 bases). Deletions cut 2 bases from V and 2 bases from J, with 12 bases between. Germline V gene sequence: CDR1 LGHDT, CDR2 YNNKEL (reference sequence). CDR3 length equals 15 residues.